Below are 32 T cell receptor beta chains sequenced from a single sample in a study of OX40 agonist ivuxolimab in advanced cancers. Clones were sequenced by immunoSEQ multiplex PCR, and TCRdb holds only the in-frame ones, with some missing. This repertoire shows more than 70,000 clones, roughly 93% found once; its top ten account for 0.33%. The sequences come from CD4+ or CD8+ T cells sorted from blood, collected in a trial of the OX40 agonist ivuxolimab. These receptors all come from an adult with an advanced solid tumor such as melanoma, head and neck, liver or kidney cancer.

V usage is TRBV19 and J usage is TRBJ2-3; D gene uncertain. Trimming pared 6 bases from V and 1 base from J, leaving 8 bases between. Germline-derived CDR1 and CDR2 are LNHDA and SQIVND (reference sequence). The CDR3 is 13 amino acids. CDR3 coding DNA: TGTGCCAGTAGCCCCCGAGGCACAGATACGCAGTATTTT. It codes for CASSPRGTDTQYF.

This CDR3 reads CASSLRGSGTDTQYF. The CDR3 region has the DNA TGTGCCAGCAGCCTCCGGGGTAGCGGCACAGATACGCAGTATTTT. V and J are TRBV7-2 and TRBJ2-3; the D gene is possibly TRBD2 (5 bases). The V gene lost 5 bases and the J gene lost 1 base, with 13 bases spanning the gap. This CDR3 region has 15 residues. Germline V lookup: CDR1 SGHTA, CDR2 FQGNSA.

The chain joins TRBV19 to TRBJ2-1; D gene unclear. This CDR3 region has 14 residues. The germline V gene encodes CDR1 LNHDA and CDR2 SQIVND (reference sequence). Trimming stripped 5 bases from V and 5 bases from J, with 13 bases between. CDR3 loop: CASSPLLSNNEQFF. The CDR3, as DNA: TGTGCCAGTAGTCCCCTCCTCTCAAACAATGAGCAGTTCTTC. Using reference TRBV19 and TRBJ2-1 for the parts outside the CDR3, the full variable domain is DGGITQSPKYLFRKEGQNVTLSCEQNLNHDAMYWYRQDPGQGLRLIYYSQIVNDFQKGDIAEGYSVSREKKESFPLTVTSAQKNPTAFYLCASSPLLSNNEQFFGPGTRLTVL.

The V and J genes are TRBV28 and TRBJ2-3; D gene ambiguous. V lost 2 bases to trimming and J lost 8 bases, with 14 bases between them. From germline, CDR1 is MDHEN and CDR2 SYDVKM. CDR3 length equals 14 residues. This chain's CDR3 is CASSLLARLGTQYF. DNA for the CDR3: TGTGCCAGCAGTTTACTCGCGCGCCTGGGTACGCAGTATTTT.

This rearrangement joins TRBV7-8 to TRBJ2-5; tentative D call: TRBD2 (6 bases). Per the germline V gene, CDR1 is SGHVS and CDR2 is FQNEAQ. This CDR3 contains 15 residues. V gave up 1 base and J gave up 4 bases, with 13 bases separating them. CDR3 DNA sequence: TGTGCCAGCAGCTTAGAGGCTCAGGGAGGAGAGACCCAGTACTTC. Translating gives CASSLEAQGGETQYF.

The CDR3 DNA sequence: TGTGCCAGCAGCTACTCCTTAAACACTGAAGCTTTCTTT. Translated, it gives CASSYSLNTEAFF. The chain is built from TRBV14 and TRBJ1-1; no firm D call. The CDR3 consists of 13 residues. With 5 bases removed from V and 2 bases from J, the gap between germline ends came to 9 bases. Per germline, CDR1 SGHDN and CDR2 FVKESK.

The chain is built from TRBV30 and TRBJ2-7; D might be TRBD1 (5 bases). V lost 4 bases and J lost 2, with 12 bases in between. The germline V gene encodes CDR1 GTSNPN and CDR2 SVGIG (reference sequence). CDR3 length: 13 amino acids. CDR3 protein: CAWNRPGTYEQYF. CDR3 bases: TGTGCCTGGAACCGGCCAGGGACCTACGAGCAGTACTTC. The full variable domain, completed using reference TRBV30 and TRBJ2-7, is SQTIHQWPATLVQPVGSPLSLECTVEGTSNPNLYWYRQAAGRGLQLLFYSVGIGQISSEVPQNLSASRPQDRQFILSSKKLLLSDSGFYLCAWNRPGTYEQYFGPGTRLTVT.

J is TRBJ2-1 and V is TRBV2; maybe TRBD2 (5 bases). This CDR3 has 12 amino acids. Per germline, CDR1 SNHLY and CDR2 FYNNEI. CDR3: CAEAGLYNEQFF. CDR3 DNA sequence: TGTGCTGAGGCTGGACTCTACAATGAGCAGTTCTTC.

This rearrangement joins TRBV29-1 to TRBJ2-3; perhaps TRBD2 as D (5 bases). Trimming shortened V by 7 bases and J by 4 bases, and 15 bases separated the two germline ends. This CDR3 has 13 amino acids. Germline values: CDR1 SQVTM, CDR2 ANQGSEA. The CDR3 region has the DNA TGCAGCGGAGAGGGTAGGATCTCAGATACGCAGTATTTT. It encodes CSGEGRISDTQYF.

This sequence joins TRBV5-1 and TRBJ1-2, with a possible D match to TRBD1 (5 bases). V was cut by 9 bases and J by 0 bases, with 9 bases left in between. Germline lookup yields CDR1 SGHRS and CDR2 YFSETQ. The CDR3 is 12 amino acids. CDR3 nucleotides: TGCGCCACCCGGGACTCTAACTATGGCTACACCTTC. It is translated as CATRDSNYGYTF.

The chain links TRBV2 to TRBJ2-2; 11 nucleotides line up with TRBD1. The germline CDR1 and CDR2 sequences are SNHLY and FYNNEI. The CDR3 loop spans 15 amino acids. V dropped 5 bases and J dropped 6; count of bases not matched to a gene: 5. CDR3 nucleotides: TGTGCCAGCAGTTTTGGACAGGGGGCATCCGGGGAGCTGTTTTTT. Translating it yields CASSFGQGASGELFF.

The chain couples TRBV29-1 to TRBJ2-1; D might be TRBD1 (5 bases). Trimming pared 7 bases from V and 4 bases from J, leaving 26 bases between. From germline, CDR1 is SQVTM and CDR2 ANQGSEA. The CDR3 extends over 17 amino acids. The CDR3 bases are TGCAGCGCCAACGGGCAGGGAAAGGGATATTTGTACAATGAGCAGTTCTTC. This translates into CSANGQGKGYLYNEQFF.

The chain couples TRBV5-4 to TRBJ2-1, with D possibly matching TRBD2 (6 bases). CDR3 length: 14 amino acids. With 10 bases removed from V and 5 bases from J, the gap between germline ends came to 19 bases. CDR1 is SGHNT and CDR2 is YYREEE in the germline V gene (reference sequence). Here the CDR3 DNA reads TGTGCCGTAGATAGCGGCCACACTAACAATGAGCAGTTCTTC. The encoded protein is CAVDSGHTNNEQFF.

In its sample, this clone was seen a few times. J is TRBJ2-7 and V is TRBV28, with 10 nucleotides matching TRBD1. Germline trimming cut 5 bases from V and 2 bases from J; bases unmatched to any gene: 3. The CDR3 sequence is 14 residues long. Germline CDR1 is MDHEN and CDR2 is SYDVKM. The CDR3 reads CASSPGQGTYEQYF. CDR3 DNA sequence: TGTGCCAGCAGTCCGGGACAGGGGACCTACGAGCAGTACTTC.

This sequence joins TRBV5-4 and TRBJ2-3, with 7 bases aligning to TRBD2. From germline, CDR1 is SGHNT and CDR2 YYREEE (reference sequence). This CDR3 has 15 amino acids. V dropped 4 bases and J dropped 0; count of bases not matched to a gene: 5. The DNA of the CDR3 is TGTGCCAGCAGCCTAGCGGTGGGAAGCACAGATACGCAGTATTTT. Its protein is CASSLAVGSTDTQYF.

The chain is built from TRBV5-1 and TRBJ2-3, with TRBD2 matching 8 bases. This CDR3 is built from 17 residues. The germline CDR1 and CDR2 sequences are SGHRS and YFSETQ. V shed 0 bases, J shed 0 bases, and the junction held 6 bases outside the gene matches. The CDR3, as DNA: TGCGCCAGCAGCTTGGCACCTAGCGGGCCCAGCACAGATACGCAGTATTTT. It yields the protein CASSLAPSGPSTDTQYF.

The chain employs TRBV18 and TRBJ1-5; weak D call: TRBD1 (6 bases). The V gene's germline CDR1 is KGHSH and CDR2 LQKENI. The CDR3 covers 14 residues. The germline V and J ends were trimmed by 3 bases and 5 bases, with 11 bases remaining between them. The CDR3, as DNA: TGTGCCAGCTCACCGGTGGGGGCGGATCAGCCCCAGCATTTT. As protein: CASSPVGADQPQHF.

V usage is TRBV7-2 and J usage is TRBJ2-3; 8 bases align to TRBD1. In germline, CDR1 is SGHTA, CDR2 FQGNSA. After removal of 5 bases from V and 5 bases from J, the junction contained 3 bases not matched to a gene. The CDR3 spans 13 residues. In DNA, the CDR3 is TGTGCCAGCAGCCCAACAGGGGGAGATACGCAGTATTTT. The encoded protein is CASSPTGGDTQYF.

The chain has TRBV7-2 and TRBJ2-7; 9 bases map to TRBD2. V gave up 5 bases and J gave up 6 bases; unmatched junction bases: 11. Germline-derived CDR1 and CDR2 are SGHTA and FQGNSA. The CDR3 totals 15 residues. The CDR3 region has the DNA TGTGCCAGCAGCACTTTAGCGGGAGTCGGGCCCGAGCAGTACTTC. Protein: CASSTLAGVGPEQYF.

This clone was counted once. V usage is TRBV30 and J usage is TRBJ2-2; 10 positions match TRBD1. There are 16 residues in the CDR3. J lost 4 bases, V lost 8 bases, and 13 bases had no gene match. Germline values: CDR1 GTSNPN, CDR2 SVGIG (reference sequence). Here the CDR3 reads CAAQPGTGVVTGELFF. The CDR3 nucleotides are TGTGCCGCCCAGCCCGGGACAGGGGTTGTCACCGGGGAGCTGTTTTTT.

In its sample, this clone was seen once. The chain couples TRBV7-9 to TRBJ2-2; the D gene could be TRBD1 or TRBD2 (5 bases each). The V gene lost 2 bases and the J gene lost 4 bases, with 11 bases spanning the gap. The CDR3 has 15 amino acids. In germline, CDR1 is SEHNR, CDR2 FQNEAQ (reference sequence). The CDR3 sequence is CASSLITGATGELFF. CDR3 nucleotide sequence: TGTGCCAGCAGCTTAATCACCGGGGCCACCGGGGAGCTGTTTTTT.

The rearrangement links TRBV4-3 to TRBJ1-1; D not certain. Germline values: CDR1 LGHNA, CDR2 YSLEER. This CDR3 region has 14 residues. V gave up 0 bases and J gave up 0 bases, with 5 bases separating them. The CDR3 DNA sequence: TGCGCCAGCAGCCAAGATCAAGTGAACACTGAAGCTTTCTTT. Translated, it gives CASSQDQVNTEAFF.

V and J are TRBV7-3 and TRBJ1-4; possibly TRBD1 for D (6 bases). The germline gives CDR1 SGHTA, CDR2 FQGTGA. V dropped 5 bases and J dropped 5 bases, with 9 bases sitting between them. The CDR3 sequence is 13 residues long. CDR3 DNA: TGTGCCAGCAGCCCTACAGGGAATGAAAAACTGTTTTTT. It yields the protein CASSPTGNEKLFF.

The rearrangement uses TRBV29-1 and TRBJ2-5, with D tentatively TRBD1 or TRBD2 (5 bases each). Germline-derived CDR1 and CDR2 are SQVTM and ANQGSEA. The CDR3 runs to 13 residues. With 2 bases removed from V and 5 bases from J, the gap between germline ends came to 12 bases. For the CDR3, the DNA is TGCAGCGTTGAAAGAGGGGCAGGGGAGACCCAGTACTTC. It encodes CSVERGAGETQYF. Variable domain in full (rest from reference TRBV29-1 and TRBJ2-5): SAVISQKPSRDICQRGTSLTIQCQVDSQVTMMFWYRQQPGQSLTLIATANQGSEATYESGFVIDKFPISRPNLTFSTLTVSNMSPEDSSIYLCSVERGAGETQYFGPGTRLLVL.

J is TRBJ2-5 and V is TRBV5-8, with D possibly matching TRBD1 (6 bases). The CDR3 contains 13 residues. Germline loops: CDR1 SGHTS, CDR2 YDEGEE. Trimming left V 5 bases short and J 5 bases short, with 13 bases between. Here the CDR3 DNA reads TGTGCCAGCAGGAGTTGGGGGCACGAGACCCAGTACTTC. This encodes CASRSWGHETQYF.

This clone was observed a single time. The J gene is TRBJ1-2, the V gene TRBV27, with D possibly being TRBD1 (6 bases). The germline V and J ends were trimmed by 6 bases and 5 bases, with 13 bases remaining between them. Germline V gives CDR1 MNHEY, CDR2 SMNVEV (reference sequence). The CDR3 has 13 residues. The CDR3: CASRDTGSYGYTF. The DNA for the CDR3 is TGTGCCAGCAGGGATACAGGGAGTTATGGCTACACCTTC.

The rearrangement uses TRBV5-1 and TRBJ2-2; D is unclear. Trimming took off 6 bases at V and 2 bases at J, with 11 bases between the two ends. From germline, CDR1 is SGHRS and CDR2 YFSETQ. CDR3 length: 14 residues. This CDR3 reads CASTPTGNTGELFF. The CDR3 region has the DNA TGCGCCAGCACCCCGACGGGTAACACCGGGGAGCTGTTTTTT. The full variable domain, in which reference TRBV5-1 and TRBJ2-2 provide the parts outside the CDR3, is KAGVTQTPRYLIKTRGQQVTLSCSPISGHRSVSWYQQTPGQGLQFLFEYFSETQRNKGNFPGRFSGRQFSNSRSEMNVSTLELGDSALYLCASTPTGNTGELFFGEGSRLTVL.

CDR3: CASSQTRSTNYGYTF. CDR3 nucleotides: TGTGCCAGCAGCCAAACGAGGAGTACTAACTATGGCTACACCTTC. The rearrangement links TRBV16 to TRBJ1-2; D is uncertain. The CDR3 extends over 15 amino acids. The V end was cut by 2 bases, the J end by 0 bases, with 10 bases between. Germline CDR1 reads KGHSY; CDR2 reads FQNENV.

This rearrangement joins TRBV4-3 to TRBJ2-1, with D possibly matching TRBD1 (5 bases). Between the trimmed V and J ends, which lost 4 bases and 7 bases, there was a span of 14 bases. There are 14 residues in the CDR3. CDR1 and CDR2 from the germline V gene are LGHNA and YSLEER. DNA of the CDR3: TGCGCCAGCAGCCTGCAAGGGGTTTTGAATGAGCAGTTCTTC. It encodes CASSLQGVLNEQFF.

V and J are TRBV21-1 and TRBJ1-6; the table's D call of TRBD1 was not tested on the DNA. TRBV21-1 is a pseudogene. CDR3 length: 15 amino acids. The CDR3 sequence is CASSKPGHINSPLHF. CDR3 in DNA: TGTGCCAGCAGCAAACCGGGACACATTAATTCACCCCTCCACTTT.

The chain employs TRBV28 and TRBJ1-1, with 7 nucleotides matching TRBD1. The CDR3 runs 15 residues. V lost 4 bases, J lost 9 bases, and 14 bases stayed unmatched. Germline CDR1 reads MDHEN; CDR2 reads SYDVKM. The CDR3 reads CASSSHGTDGSKAFF. CDR3 DNA: TGTGCCAGCAGTTCCCACGGGACAGATGGGTCGAAAGCTTTCTTT.

V is TRBV11-2 and J is TRBJ2-7, with D possibly matching TRBD1 (6 bases). The CDR3 has 15 residues. The germline CDR1 and CDR2 sequences are SGHAT and FQNNGV. The V and J ends lost 3 bases and 3 bases respectively, with 15 bases between them. Here the CDR3 reads CASSFTGPTVYEQYF. CDR3 DNA: TGTGCCAGCAGCTTCACAGGGCCGACAGTCTACGAGCAGTACTTC.